This is a list of T cell receptor beta chains from one sample in a study of CD4+ T cells in melanoma. This table comes from immunoSEQ multiplex PCR, and its TCRdb copy is limited to in-frame clones, with some not included. The sample shows 110,000 to 150,000 clones, nearly 95% of them seen only once. The receptors derive from a human donor with melanoma. Each CDR3 is given with its conserved first and last residue. D genes are given only for firm matches. Size is omitted from some rows. Given values are once, few, many or a class for expanded clones.

clone_size,v_call,d_call,j_call,cdr3_nt,cdr3_aa
.,TRBV9,.,TRBJ2-1,TGTGCCAGCAGCCCCCAAGTCAGTATCTCCTACAATGAGCAGTTCTTC,CASSPQVSISYNEQFF
.,TRBV6-1,TRBD1,TRBJ2-7,TGTGCCAGCACCGAATTAGGGACAGAATACGAGCAGTACTTC,CASTELGTEYEQYF
.,TRBV6-1,.,TRBJ2-7,TGTGCCAGCAGTGTTCGTGGGGGGACCTACGAGCAGTACTTC,CASSVRGGTYEQYF
.,TRBV5-1,.,TRBJ1-2,TGCGCCAGCAGCTTGGTGGTAGCCGGGAACTATGGCTACACCTTC,CASSLVVAGNYGYTF
.,TRBV5-1,.,TRBJ2-3,TGCGCCAGCAGCTTATTTAAATCTAGCACAGATACGCAGTATTTT,CASSLFKSSTDTQYF
.,TRBV5-1,.,TRBJ2-2,TGCGCCAGCAGCTTGGGAGCGCCCAACACCGGGGAGCTGTTTTTT,CASSLGAPNTGELFF
.,TRBV9,TRBD1,TRBJ1-1,TGTGCCAGCAGCGTGACAGGGGGCACTGAAGCTTTCTTT,CASSVTGGTEAFF
.,TRBV5-1,.,TRBJ2-3,TGCGCCAGCAGCTTGGGGCAGTACACCACAGATACGCAGTATTTT,CASSLGQYTTDTQYF
.,TRBV6-4,.,TRBJ1-6,TGTGCCAGCTCCCCGTACTTGAACTCACCCCTCCACTTT,CASSPYLNSPLHF
.,TRBV7-9,TRBD2,TRBJ2-2,TGTGCCAGCAGCGCACGGAGCGGGGGGGTTCAAGGGGAGCTGTTTTTT,CASSARSGGVQGELFF
.,TRBV5-6,TRBD1,TRBJ1-5,TGTGCCAGCAGCGGATGGACAGGTTTAAGCAATCAGCCCCAGCATTTT,CASSGWTGLSNQPQHF
.,TRBV6-5,TRBD1,TRBJ2-7,TGTGCCAGCAGGCTTAACCGGGACAGGTACTACGAGCAGTACTTC,CASRLNRDRYYEQYF
.,TRBV7-8,TRBD2,TRBJ2-1,TGTGCCAGCAGCTTAGTCGGGGGGGGCTCCCCTTACAGGGAGCAGTTCTTC,CASSLVGGGSPYREQFF
.,TRBV28,TRBD1,TRBJ1-2,TGTGCCAGCATCGGGACAGGGGGCGGTTACCGTCGAGGCTACACCTTC,CASIGTGGGYRRGYTF
.,TRBV29-1,.,TRBJ2-3,TGCAGCGTCGATGGGATAGCGAACACAGATACGCAGTATTTT,CSVDGIANTDTQYF
once,TRBV18,.,TRBJ1-1,TGTGCCAGCTCACGACTGAACACTGAAGCTTTCTTT,CASSRLNTEAFF
.,TRBV11-3,.,TRBJ2-7,TGTGCCAGCAGCGCGTACGGGACTCCCTACGAGCAGTACTTC,CASSAYGTPYEQYF
.,TRBV5-6,.,TRBJ2-3,TGTGCCAGCAGTTGGACGGGGAGAAACACAGATACGCAGTATTTT,CASSWTGRNTDTQYF
.,TRBV4-1,TRBD2,TRBJ2-5,TGCGCCAGCAGCCAAGACCGTGGGGGGGGACTCTCGGGCAAGGAGACCCAGTACTTC,CASSQDRGGGLSGKETQYF
.,TRBV6-5,TRBD1,TRBJ1-2,TGTGCCAGCAGTTTCGGGACAGGGGGTCTGCACTATGGCTACACCTTC,CASSFGTGGLHYGYTF
.,TRBV19,.,TRBJ2-7,TGTGCCAGTAGTAAAGGGCAGGCCAACCCCGCGAGCTACGAGCAGTACTTC,CASSKGQANPASYEQYF
.,TRBV2,TRBD1,TRBJ1-2,TGTGCCAGCAGCGTGGGGGACAGTTTCATCTATGGCTACACCTTC,CASSVGDSFIYGYTF
.,TRBV18,TRBD2,TRBJ2-1,TGTGCCAGCTCATCGGGACTAGCGATGTACAATGAGCAGTTCTTC,CASSSGLAMYNEQFF
.,TRBV15,TRBD1,TRBJ1-2,TGTGCCACCAGCAACCGGGACAGGGTCGGCTATGGCTACACCTTC,CATSNRDRVGYGYTF
once,TRBV2,.,TRBJ1-4,TGTGCCAGCACGGGAAGTCCTAATGAAAAACTGTTTTTT,CASTGSPNEKLFF
few,TRBV6-1,.,TRBJ1-1,TGTGCCAGCAGTGCCCAGGGTTTGGGCACTGAAGCTTTCTTT,CASSAQGLGTEAFF
.,TRBV18,.,TRBJ1-4,TGTGCCAGCTCACCAGGGAATGAAAAACTGTTTTTT,CASSPGNEKLFF
.,TRBV20-1,.,TRBJ1-3,TGCAGTGCCCAAACGGGCGGCACCATATATTTT,CSAQTGGTIYF
.,TRBV4-1,TRBD1,TRBJ2-5,TGCGCCAGCAGCCGACCGGGACAGGGACAAGAGACCCAGTACTTC,CASSRPGQGQETQYF
.,TRBV6-5,.,TRBJ2-2,TGTGCCAGCAGTTACTACAACACCGGGGAGCTGTTTTTT,CASSYYNTGELFF
once,TRBV11-2,.,TRBJ1-1,TGTGCCAGCAGCTTAGACGTATTCCTCATGAACACTGAAGCTTTCTTT,CASSLDVFLMNTEAFF
few,TRBV28,.,TRBJ1-2,TGTGCCAGCAGTTCGTTTACACGTCTGGATGGCTACACCTTC,CASSSFTRLDGYTF
.,TRBV19,.,TRBJ1-2,TGTGCCAGTAGTAACAGGGCGGGGGGCCATGGCTACACCTTC,CASSNRAGGHGYTF
.,TRBV18,.,TRBJ2-7,TGTGCCAGCTCACCGGGGTTATCCTACGAGCAGTACTTC,CASSPGLSYEQYF
.,TRBV7-2,.,TRBJ1-2,TGTGCCAGCAGCTTAGAGCGGGGCGGGGGCTACACCTTC,CASSLERGGGYTF
.,TRBV7-7,TRBD2,TRBJ2-5,TGTGCTAGCAGCTTAGCGGCTAGCGGGGAGACCCAGTACTTC,CASSLAASGETQYF
once,TRBV11-2,TRBD1,TRBJ2-3,TGTGCCAGCAGCGTCGACAGGGGTGGGGATACGCAGTATTTT,CASSVDRGGDTQYF
.,TRBV7-9,.,TRBJ2-1,TGTGCCAGCAGCTTATTGGGCCTGGGGAATGAGCAGTTCTTC,CASSLLGLGNEQFF
.,TRBV4-1,.,TRBJ1-6,TGCGCCAGCAGCCAAGATCGGGGCAGGGCGACTGGATCGTCCCTCCACTTT,CASSQDRGRATGSSLHF
.,TRBV5-4,.,TRBJ1-6,TGTGCCAGCAGCTTAGACACCGCCAATTCACCCCTCCACTTT,CASSLDTANSPLHF
.,TRBV5-1,TRBD2,TRBJ2-1,TGCGCCAGCAGTCCCCGGGGGAGGGCCTACAATGAGCAGTTCTTC,CASSPRGRAYNEQFF
.,TRBV11-2,TRBD1,TRBJ2-3,TGTGCCAGCAGCCAACGACAGGGGATTGTGACAGATACGCAGTATTTT,CASSQRQGIVTDTQYF
.,TRBV6-6,.,TRBJ1-1,TGTGCCAGCAGAAGGGATACCGATGAAGCTTTCTTT,CASRRDTDEAFF
.,TRBV2,.,TRBJ1-5,TGTGCCAGCAGTGAAGCTTATAGCAATCAGCCCCAGCATTTT,CASSEAYSNQPQHF
.,TRBV6-1,TRBD1,TRBJ2-7,TGTGCCAGCAGCACGGACAGGGGGCCCTACGAGCAGTACTTC,CASSTDRGPYEQYF
.,TRBV11-1,.,TRBJ2-6,TGTGCCAGCAGGGTCTCTGGGGCCAACGTCCTGACTTTC,CASRVSGANVLTF
.,TRBV10-3,.,TRBJ1-5,TGTGCCATCAGTGAACTAGGGGATAATCAGCCCCAGCATTTT,CAISELGDNQPQHF
.,TRBV18,.,TRBJ2-1,TGTGCCAGCTCCTTGGGGGAGCCTCATCATAATGAGCAGTTCTTC,CASSLGEPHHNEQFF
.,TRBV7-9,.,TRBJ1-5,TGTGCCAGCAGCCAAGACAGCTATAGCAATCAGCCCCAGCATTTT,CASSQDSYSNQPQHF
.,TRBV5-1,.,TRBJ2-7,TGCGCCAGCAGCGCCCTGGGGGCCTCAAAATACGAGCAGTACTTC,CASSALGASKYEQYF
.,TRBV2,.,TRBJ2-5,TGTGCCAGCAAACGGACTGAGGAGACCCAGTACTTC,CASKRTEETQYF
.,TRBV5-1,TRBD1,TRBJ1-2,TGCGCCAGCAGCCCCTGGGACAGGGCGTATGGCTACACCTTC,CASSPWDRAYGYTF
once,TRBV18,.,TRBJ2-5,TGTGCCAGCTCACCGCTAAGGGTTGAGACCCAGTACTTC,CASSPLRVETQYF
.,TRBV7-2,.,TRBJ1-2,TGTGCCAGCAGCGCCAAAGGGTGGGGAGGAAACTATGGCTACACCTTC,CASSAKGWGGNYGYTF
.,TRBV18,TRBD1,TRBJ1-1,TGTGCCAGCTCACAACAGGGGAGAAGTGGAGAAGCTTTCTTT,CASSQQGRSGEAFF
.,TRBV4-2,TRBD2,TRBJ2-1,TGTGCCAGCAGCCAGGCGACTAGCGGGGGGATATACAATGAGCAGTTCTTC,CASSQATSGGIYNEQFF
.,TRBV18,TRBD1,TRBJ1-1,TGTGCCAGCTCACCACGGACAGGGAGTAACACTGAAGCTTTCTTT,CASSPRTGSNTEAFF
once,TRBV9,TRBD1,TRBJ2-3,TGTGCCAGCACCAGGGGGCGCACAGATACGCAGTATTTT,CASTRGRTDTQYF
.,TRBV2,.,TRBJ1-1,TGTGCCAGCAGTGGGCAGGGTCTTAGAACTGAAGCTTTCTTT,CASSGQGLRTEAFF
.,TRBV10-2,.,TRBJ2-3,TGCGCCAGCAGTCAAGGACGAAGCACAGATACGCAGTATTTT,CASSQGRSTDTQYF